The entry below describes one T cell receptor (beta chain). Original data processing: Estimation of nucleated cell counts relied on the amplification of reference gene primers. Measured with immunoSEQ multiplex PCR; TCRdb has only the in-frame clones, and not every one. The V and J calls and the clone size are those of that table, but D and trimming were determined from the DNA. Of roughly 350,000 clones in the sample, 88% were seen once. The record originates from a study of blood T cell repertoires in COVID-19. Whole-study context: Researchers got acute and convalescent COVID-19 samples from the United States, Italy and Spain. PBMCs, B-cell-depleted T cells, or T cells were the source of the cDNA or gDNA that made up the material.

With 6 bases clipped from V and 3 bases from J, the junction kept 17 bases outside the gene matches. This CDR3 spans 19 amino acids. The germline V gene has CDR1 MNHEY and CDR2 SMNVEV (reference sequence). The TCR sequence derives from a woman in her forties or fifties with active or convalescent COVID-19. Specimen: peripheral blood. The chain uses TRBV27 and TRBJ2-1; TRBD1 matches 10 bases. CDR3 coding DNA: TGTGCCAGCAGGCCCGGGACAGGGGCGTACAAGGGGGACTACAATGAGCAGTTCTTC. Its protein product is CASRPGTGAYKGDYNEQFF.